This entry concerns a single T cell receptor (beta chain). The CDR3 is 16 residues long. Trimming removed 3 bases from V and 5 bases from J, with 20 bases in between. In germline, CDR1 is KGHSH, CDR2 LQKENI. Use of 60 Vbeta and 13 Jbeta primers characterized the PCR. The repertoire was sequenced with immunoSEQ multiplex PCR; TCRdb's copy has only in-frame clones and lacks some. The repertoire holds roughly 150,000 clones, with 65% to 70% as singletons. These data belong to a study of cytomegalovirus exposure and HLA in healthy donors. This clonotype originated in a young man in good health and CMV-seropositive. This chain uses TRBV18 with TRBJ2-7, with a weak D call TRBD1 (5 bases). The sample comprised PBMCs. The DNA of the CDR3 is TGTGCCAGCTCACCTTCCCTGACGGGCAGGGCCCACGAGCAGTACTTC. Amino acids: CASSPSLTGRAHEQYF.